Here is one T cell receptor beta chain with its context. Its cognate antigen has yet to be identified. Within one base of it there is no much larger clone, and no base qualities were kept. Including the terminal cysteine and phenylalanine, the CDR3 comprises 13 residues. The sequence is cut down to CDR3 DNA, 39 bases in frame from base 1. Trimming accounts for 4 bases at V and 4 bases at J, while the number of junction bases matched to no gene is 3. The germline V gene gives CDR1 as MGHDK and CDR2 as SYGVNS. This was a case-control study nested in a cohort of healthcare workers in London, UK, who had nasopharyngeal swab PCR tests and blood samples taken every week. Healthcare workers were recruited between 23 and 31 March 2020, during the week of the UK lockdown, and were followed weekly for up to roughly 16 weeks. This specimen comes from a study of early T cells in non-severe SARS-CoV-2 infection (dated by TCRdb to the early 2020s). Concerning the study at large: Because TCR sequencing was done on bulk RNA from unsorted whole blood, the alpha and beta chains could not be paired.

The library was built by means of 5' RACE. Sequencing relied on a NextSeq 500. To correct for sequencing error and PCR bias, the TCR library protocol tagged individual cDNA molecules with unique molecular identifiers. TCR alpha and beta chains were both sequenced, and the abundances of alpha and beta sequences in each sample were closely correlated with each other. Per the source publication's procedure: Decombinator V4 was used to annotate TCR sequences for V gene, J gene and CDR3. Expanded TCRs were defined as changing significantly between any two time points under a Poisson model with p below 0.0001. Abundances of TCRs were expressed as counts per million after normalisation to the total number of TCRs sequenced in each sample. MAIT TCRs were defined by TRAV1-2 paired with TRAJ12, TRAJ20 or TRAJ33, and iNKT TCRs by TRAV10 paired with TRAJ18. VDJdb, accessed 1 November 2021, was searched for CMV, EBV and SARS-CoV-2 annotated TCRs, excluding TCRs annotated for multiple antigens. The raw public data were reprocessed by TCRdb itself: fastp quality trimming at Q25, MiXCR clonotype calling, in-frame beta chains only. All rows with the same CDR3 protein become a single entry with the most common DNA and genes. The V and J calls here are based on TCRdb, not the publication. The sample has tens of thousands of distinct CDR3 sequences on record, around a tenth of them singletons. Roughly 5.5% of the sample belongs to the ten largest clones.

What the study reported, not specific to this receptor: VDJdb matching was skewed toward anti-spike CD8 responses, so virus-specific expansions were likely underestimated and private and CD4 specificities were missed.

Recombination joined TRBV25-1 with TRBJ1-2, with TRBD1 matching 7 junction bases. The starting material was whole blood, obtained at baseline. This clonotype was obtained from an adult who was a healthcare worker with PCR-confirmed SARS-CoV-2 infection or an uninfected control (not recorded which). In nucleotides, the sequence is TGTGCCAGCAGTGCGACAGGGAGCTATGGCTACACCTTC. Translated, it gives CASSATGSYGYTF.